The rows below give T cell receptor beta chains drawn from one sample of a study of STAT5B mutations in CD4+ large granular lymphocyte leukemia. Measured with immunoSEQ multiplex PCR; TCRdb has only the in-frame clones, and not every one. This table holds 25,000 to 35,000 clones, approximately 80% found once. The sequenced material came from CD4+ T cells from blood buffy coats. Every receptor here comes from a human donor in good health. The CDR3 runs from the conserved cysteine through the conserved F or W. A D gene is named only where the DNA matches it firmly. Size is omitted from some rows. Given values are once, few, many or a class for expanded clones.

d_gene: .; len: 17; abundance: .; v_gene: TRBV7-8; j_gene: TRBJ1-6; CDR3aa: CASSLGEVRARNSPLHF; CDR3nt: TGTGCCAGCAGCTTAGGAGAAGTGAGGGCGCGGAATTCACCCCTCCACTTT
d_gene: TRBD1; len: 14; abundance: .; v_gene: TRBV7-6; j_gene: TRBJ1-1; CDR3aa: CASSSLTGGAEAFF; CDR3nt: TGTGCCAGCAGCTCTCTGACAGGGGGAGCTGAAGCTTTCTTT
d_gene: .; len: 11; abundance: .; v_gene: TRBV28; j_gene: TRBJ1-5; CDR3aa: CASKTGQPQHF; CDR3nt: TGTGCCAGCAAAACCGGGCAGCCCCAGCATTTT
d_gene: .; len: 15; abundance: few; v_gene: TRBV14; j_gene: TRBJ1-6; CDR3aa: CASSSFGTGNSPLHF; CDR3nt: TGTGCCAGCAGCAGCTTCGGGACCGGGAATTCACCCCTCCACTTT
d_gene: TRBD1; len: 15; abundance: .; v_gene: TRBV11-3; j_gene: TRBJ2-2; CDR3aa: CASSRQGADTGELFF; CDR3nt: TGTGCCAGCAGCCGACAGGGGGCAGACACCGGGGAGCTGTTTTTT
d_gene: .; len: 16; abundance: .; v_gene: TRBV11-3; j_gene: TRBJ2-1; CDR3aa: CASSLTSHLSYNEQFF; CDR3nt: TGTGCCAGCAGCTTAACTAGCCACCTCAGTTACAATGAGCAGTTCTTC
d_gene: TRBD1; len: 15; abundance: .; v_gene: TRBV18; j_gene: TRBJ1-4; CDR3aa: CASSLVGQGAKKLFF; CDR3nt: TGTGCCAGCTCACTGGTCGGACAGGGGGCAAAAAAACTGTTTTTT
d_gene: .; len: 14; abundance: once; v_gene: TRBV6-1; j_gene: TRBJ2-5; CDR3aa: CASTRQAESETQYF; CDR3nt: TGTGCCAGCACCAGACAGGCGGAGTCGGAGACCCAGTACTTC
d_gene: .; len: 14; abundance: .; v_gene: TRBV28; j_gene: TRBJ2-5; CDR3aa: CASSSPGEQETQYF; CDR3nt: TGTGCCAGCAGTTCCCCGGGGGAGCAAGAGACCCAGTACTTC
d_gene: TRBD1; len: 14; abundance: .; v_gene: TRBV2; j_gene: TRBJ1-1; CDR3aa: CASTQGRGRFEAFF; CDR3nt: TGTGCCAGCACCCAAGGCAGGGGGCGGTTTGAAGCTTTCTTT
d_gene: .; len: 13; abundance: .; v_gene: TRBV6-4; j_gene: TRBJ1-1; CDR3aa: CASMCSLNTEAFF; CDR3nt: TGTGCCAGCATGTGCTCGCTGAACACTGAAGCTTTCTTT